This TCR beta chain was identified during a study of early T cells in non-severe SARS-CoV-2 infection. About the research overall: From unsorted whole blood, bulk RNA was sequenced, and the chains remained unpaired.

This clonotype has at least ten counts. Its antigen is undetermined. Individual cDNA molecules were tagged with unique molecular identifiers. TCRdb recomputed calls from the 5' RACE reads with MiXCR, one row per CDR3 protein. The repertoire holds roughly 50,000 distinct CDR3 sequences, with roughly 6.1% as singletons. The CDR3 is 18 amino acids. Germline V CDR1 and CDR2: MDHEN, SYDVKM. Trimming cost V 6 bases and J 5 bases; bases outside gene matches: 19. Findings and caveats of the study: There was a bias toward anti-spike CD8 responses in VDJdb matching, which missed private and CD4 specificities.

The sample here was whole blood, taken at baseline. The rearrangement joins TRBV28 to TRBJ2-4; TRBD1 matches 7 bases. The clonotype comes from an adult who was a healthcare worker with PCR-confirmed SARS-CoV-2 infection or an uninfected control (not recorded which). The chain's CDR3 is CASSESGGLGTVENIQYF. The CDR3 DNA reads as TGTGCCAGCAGCGAGTCCGGAGGTCTCGGGACAGTTGAAAACATTCAGTACTTC. The entire variable domain, with the rest obtained from reference TRBV28 and TRBJ2-4, is as follows: DVKVTQSSRYLVKRTGEKVFLECVQDMDHENMFWYRQDPGLGLRLIYFSYDVKMKEKGDIPEGYSVSREKKERFSLILESASTNQTSMYLCASSESGGLGTVENIQYFGAGTRLSVL.